One and the same sample provided the 12 T cell receptor beta chains below, sequenced in a study of T cells after yellow fever vaccination. MiXCR, applied by TCRdb to the 5' RACE reads, yields one record per CDR3 protein. The sample has about 330,000 distinct CDR3 sequences, about 7.8% seen once; the top ten hold approximately 18%. This specimen consisted of PBMCs, obtained about 49 days after the first yellow fever vaccination. The receptors were sampled from a young man who received the YFV17D yellow fever vaccine.

This rearrangement joins TRBV7-2 to TRBJ2-3; 7 bases map to TRBD1. This CDR3 spans 14 amino acids. Germline V lookup: CDR1 SGHTA, CDR2 FQGNSA. V lost 5 bases, J lost 4 bases, and 6 bases stayed unmatched. The CDR3 sequence: CASSPNQGADTQYF. The CDR3 DNA reads as TGTGCCAGCAGCCCAAACCAGGGGGCAGATACGCAGTATTTT.

The genes are TRBV4-1 and TRBJ2-1; 8 bases match TRBD1. CDR3 length: 17 residues. Germline CDR1 and CDR2: MGHRA and YSYEKL. V lost 4 bases, J lost 4 bases, and 12 bases stayed unmatched. This CDR3 is CASSRPGTGRPYNEQFF. CDR3 sequence (DNA): TGCGCCAGCAGCCGTCCCGGGACAGGACGCCCTTACAATGAGCAGTTCTTC.

J is TRBJ1-2 and V is TRBV4-3; D possibly corresponds to TRBD1 (5 bases). Per the germline V gene, CDR1 is LGHNA and CDR2 is YSLEER. Trimming removed 0 bases at V and 5 bases at J, with 19 bases between. This CDR3 has 17 residues. CDR3 protein: CASSQDSGRPTSYGYTF. In DNA, the CDR3 is TGCGCCAGCAGCCAAGATTCAGGGAGACCTACTTCGTATGGCTACACCTTC.

This clonotype was seen repeatedly, ten times or more. The rearrangement uses TRBV6-1 and TRBJ2-3, with TRBD1 matching 10 bases. Germline CDR1 and CDR2: MNHNS and SASEGT. V was pared by 8 bases and J by 7 bases, with 15 bases of the junction left unmatched. The CDR3 is made up of 16 amino acids. DNA for the CDR3: TGTGCCAGCTTGACGCCCGGGACAGGGGTGGGGAATACGCAGTATTTT. Translated, it gives CASLTPGTGVGNTQYF.

This clonotype showed up many times. This chain uses TRBV4-3 with TRBJ2-1, with D hard to call. V lost 0 bases, J lost 8 bases, and 17 bases lay in between. CDR3 length: 16 residues. Germline assignment: CDR1 LGHNA and CDR2 YSLEER. CDR3 sequence: CASSQDFRAREDEQFF. DNA for the CDR3: TGCGCCAGCAGCCAAGATTTTAGGGCCCGTGAGGATGAGCAGTTCTTC.

This sequence joins TRBV7-9 and TRBJ2-5; D is possibly TRBD1 or TRBD2 (5 bases each). The CDR3 totals 12 residues. CDR1 and CDR2 from the germline V gene are SEHNR and FQNEAQ (reference sequence). V was pared by 5 bases and J by 7 bases, with 11 bases between. Here the CDR3 reads CASSRDGGTQYF. The CDR3 DNA follows: TGTGCCAGCAGCCGGGACGGAGGGACCCAGTACTTC.

In its sample, this clonotype was seen a few times. V gene TRBV15 combines with J gene TRBJ2-1; TRBD2 matches 12 bases. The CDR3 totals 15 residues. Trimming at V came to 2 bases and at J to 7 bases, leaving 3 bases not matched to a gene. CDR1 is LNHNV, CDR2 YYDKDF, per germline (reference sequence). CDR3 bases: TGTGCCACCAGCAGATCTAGCGGGGGGGGGAATGAGCAGTTCTTC. Its protein product is CATSRSSGGGNEQFF.

This clonotype was recorded many times. The chain recombines TRBV9 with TRBJ1-5, with D perhaps matching TRBD1 (5 bases). V lost 0 bases and J 2 bases, leaving 9 bases between the germline ends. The CDR3 sequence is 15 residues long. From germline, CDR1 is SGDLS and CDR2 YYNGEE. The CDR3 DNA sequence: TGTGCCAGCAGCGTAGGGTCGGGGGGCAATCAGCCCCAGCATTTT. Residues: CASSVGSGGNQPQHF. Looking up the rest from reference TRBV9 and TRBJ1-5 gives the full variable domain: DSGVTQTPKHLITATGQRVTLRCSPRSGDLSVYWYQQSLDQGLQFLIQYYNGEERAKGNILERFSAQQFPDLHSELNLSSLELGDSALYFCASSVGSGGNQPQHFGDGTRLSIL.

A few counts support this clonotype. The rearrangement joins TRBV2 to TRBJ2-2; 7 positions agree with TRBD2. The junction had 7 bases not matched to a gene; V was cut back by 8 bases and J by 4 bases. Germline assignment: CDR1 SNHLY and CDR2 FYNNEI. The CDR3 runs to 14 residues. The CDR3 DNA is TGTGCCAGCGGGGGGGGGTCGACCACCGGGGAGCTGTTTTTT. This sequence encodes CASGGGSTTGELFF.

This clonotype appeared a few times. For the CDR3, the DNA is TGTGCCAGCAGCGTAGTGGGGTATGCTGAGACCCAGTACTTC. It encodes CASSVVGYAETQYF. The chain employs TRBV9 and TRBJ2-5; no firm D call. CDR1 and CDR2 from the germline V gene are SGDLS and YYNGEE. V lost 0 bases and J lost 5, with 11 bases in between. The length of the CDR3 is 14 residues.

Regarding this clonotype: Germline and junction disagree at one end, which may indicate a read error. The chain recombines TRBV7-2 with TRBJ2-4; 9 bases match TRBD2. The germline V gene encodes CDR1 SGHTA and CDR2 FQGNSA. CDR3 length: 18 residues. CDR3 sequence reads: CASSLAGIARLAKNIQYF. Here the CDR3 DNA reads TGTGCCAGCAGCCTAGCGGGGATCGCGAGACTAGCCAAAAACATTCAGTACTTC.

This clonotype came up many times. The CDR3 region has the DNA TGTGCCAGCAGCGCAGCGGGGGAGAACACCGGGGAGCTGTTTTTT. Translated: CASSAAGENTGELFF. This chain connects TRBV4-2 to TRBJ2-2; 8 nucleotides align to TRBD2. Per germline, CDR1 LGHNA and CDR2 YNFKEQ. V was clipped by 5 bases and J by 1 base; unmatched bases: 3. The CDR3 totals 15 residues.